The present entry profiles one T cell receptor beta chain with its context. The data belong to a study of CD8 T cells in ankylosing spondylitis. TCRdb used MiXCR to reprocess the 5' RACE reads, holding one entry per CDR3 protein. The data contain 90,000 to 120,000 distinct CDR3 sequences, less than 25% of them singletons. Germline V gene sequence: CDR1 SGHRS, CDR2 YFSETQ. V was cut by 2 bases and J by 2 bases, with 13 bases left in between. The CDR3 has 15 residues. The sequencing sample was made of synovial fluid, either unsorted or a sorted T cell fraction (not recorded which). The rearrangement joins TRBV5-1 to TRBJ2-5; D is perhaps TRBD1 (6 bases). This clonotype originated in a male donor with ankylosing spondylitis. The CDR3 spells CASSLQPGQQETQYF. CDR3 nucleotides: TGCGCCAGCAGCTTACAACCGGGACAACAAGAGACCCAGTACTTC.